The 12 T cell receptor beta chains below all came from one sample that was sequenced in a study of cytomegalovirus exposure and HLA in healthy donors. PCR employed 60 Vbeta and 13 Jbeta primers. Sequenced by immunoSEQ multiplex PCR; TCRdb stores in-frame clones only, minus some. Of 130,000 to 150,000 clones in the sample, 73% were seen once. Material for sequencing was PBMCs. The receptors were sampled from a woman between 40 and 50 years old in good health and CMV-seronegative.

There are a few counts of this clone. The V and J genes are TRBV7-9 and TRBJ2-4; 9 bases agree with TRBD1. Germline V gene lookup returns CDR1 SEHNR and CDR2 FQNEAQ (reference sequence). CDR3 length equals 16 residues. The junction had 10 bases not matched to a gene; V was cut back by 5 bases and J by 5 bases. The CDR3 loop reads CASSKMDRGYENIQYF. The CDR3 DNA reads TGTGCCAGCAGCAAGATGGACAGGGGCTACGAAAACATTCAGTACTTC.

This clone was recorded once. As DNA, the CDR3 is TGTGCCAGCAGTTTTACACAGAACACTGAAGCTTTCTTT. It codes for CASSFTQNTEAFF. The J gene is TRBJ1-1, the V gene TRBV27; no reliable D call. This CDR3 is built from 13 residues. The germline V and J ends were trimmed by 3 bases and 1 base, with 6 bases remaining between them. Germline CDR1 and CDR2: MNHEY and SMNVEV (reference sequence).

The chain joins TRBV18 to TRBJ2-1; possibly TRBD1 for D (6 bases). Trimming cost V 1 base and J 5 bases, with 9 bases left between them. In germline, CDR1 is KGHSH, CDR2 LQKENI. There are 14 residues in the CDR3. The CDR3, as DNA: TGTGCCAGCTCACCACGAACAGGGAACAATGAGCAGTTCTTC. The encoded protein is CASSPRTGNNEQFF.

The rearrangement joins TRBV23-1 to TRBJ2-1, with TRBD1 matching 9 bases. TRBV23-1 carries the ORF label, with uncertain function. The CDR3 totals 16 residues. Losses at the gene ends were 4 bases for V and 2 bases for J; bases not matched to a gene: 6. Here the CDR3 reads CASSPWTGEPYNEQFF. DNA for the CDR3: TGCGCCAGCAGTCCTTGGACAGGGGAGCCCTACAATGAGCAGTTCTTC.

V is TRBV6-1 and J is TRBJ2-5; possible D gene TRBD2, 5 bases. The germline V gene has CDR1 MNHNS and CDR2 SASEGT. Trimming took off 6 bases at V and 1 base at J, with 15 bases between the two ends. This CDR3 contains 15 residues. The CDR3 region has the DNA TGTGCCAGCAGGGGCTTACTGAGCGGCCAAGAGACCCAGTACTTC. Protein sequence: CASRGLLSGQETQYF.

This clone showed up just a few times. The gene calls are TRBV6-5 and TRBJ1-1; no clear D gene. CDR3 length: 13 residues. Trimming shortened V by 2 bases and J by 4 bases, and 8 bases separated the two germline ends. In germline, CDR1 is MNHEY, CDR2 SVGAGI. The CDR3 is CASSYGRTTEAFF. As DNA, the CDR3 is TGTGCCAGCAGTTACGGGAGGACCACTGAAGCTTTCTTT.

The chain joins TRBV2 to TRBJ1-5, with TRBD1 matching 9 bases. In germline, CDR1 is SNHLY, CDR2 FYNNEI. The CDR3 extends over 16 amino acids. The junction had 7 bases not matched to a gene; V was cut back by 7 bases and J by 0 bases. This CDR3 reads CASKSGTGSSNQPQHF. CDR3 nucleotide sequence: TGTGCCAGCAAAAGCGGGACAGGGAGTAGCAATCAGCCCCAGCATTTT.

The CDR3 coding sequence is TGTGCCAGCAGCTTTGGGGACAGAGTGAATTCACCCCTCCACTTT. This codes for CASSFGDRVNSPLHF. This rearrangement joins TRBV7-9 to TRBJ1-6; 7 positions match TRBD1. Germline CDR1 SEHNR, CDR2 FQNEAQ (reference sequence). CDR3 length: 15 residues. The ends lost 3 bases at V and 7 bases at J; junction bases unmatched: 6. Drawing the rest from reference TRBV7-9 and TRBJ1-6, the complete variable domain is DTGVSQNPRHKITKRGQNVTFRCDPISEHNRLYWYRQTLGQGPEFLTYFQNEAQLEKSRLLSDRFSAERPKGSFSTLEIQRTEQGDSAMYLCASSFGDRVNSPLHFGNGTRLTVT.

The chain combines TRBV7-6 with TRBJ2-7; D may be TRBD1 (5 bases). This CDR3 has 14 amino acids. Trimming stripped 0 bases from V and 3 bases from J, with 9 bases between. Germline V gene sequence: CDR1 SGHVS, CDR2 FNYEAQ. CDR3 region: CASSLADRGYEQYF. Here the CDR3 DNA reads TGTGCCAGCAGCTTAGCAGACAGAGGCTACGAGCAGTACTTC.

The chain employs TRBV6-1 and TRBJ2-5; D unresolved. Trimming removed 7 bases from V and 2 bases from J, with 8 bases in between. Germline CDR1 is MNHNS and CDR2 is SASEGT. This CDR3 has 12 residues. As DNA, the CDR3 is TGTGCCAGCATAGCCCCGCAAGAGACCCAGTACTTC. Its translation: CASIAPQETQYF.

This clone showed up just a few times. V usage is TRBV10-3 and J usage is TRBJ2-1; 9 bases agree with TRBD2. The CDR3 covers 17 residues. Trimming at V came to 6 bases and at J to 4 bases, leaving 13 bases not matched to a gene. The V gene's germline CDR1 is ENHRY and CDR2 SYGVKD. The CDR3 region is CAIREAASGDFYNEQFF. CDR3 in DNA: TGTGCCATCAGAGAGGCCGCTAGCGGGGATTTTTACAATGAGCAGTTCTTC.

The chain uses TRBV7-3 and TRBJ2-7; D possibly corresponds to TRBD1 (5 bases). CDR1 and CDR2 from the germline V gene are SGHTA and FQGTGA. With 5 bases removed from V and 0 bases from J, the gap between germline ends came to 11 bases. This CDR3 has 14 residues. Here the CDR3 reads CASSPGHSSYEQYF. In DNA, the CDR3 is TGTGCCAGCAGCCCCGGACACAGCTCCTACGAGCAGTACTTC. The variable domain in full, with the rest retrieved from reference TRBV7-3 and TRBJ2-7, is GAGVSQTPSNKVTEKGKYVELRCDPISGHTALYWYRQSLGQGPEFLIYFQGTGAADDSGLPNDRFFAVRPEGSVSTLKIQRTERGDSAVYLCASSPGHSSYEQYFGPGTRLTVT.